Each of the 8 T cell receptor beta chains below was sequenced from the same sample in a study of beta chain features in type 1 diabetes. Every bit of the isolated RNA underwent reverse transcription, so sequencing read expressed TCRB transcripts. Sequencing used immunoSEQ multiplex PCR; TCRdb keeps in-frame clones, though not all of them. The table lists 350,000 to 450,000 clones, over 11% of them singletons. Sequenced sample: naive CD4+ T cells from blood. The receptors derive from a man aged 30 to 39 in good health.

This clone was recorded a few times. CDR3 nucleotide sequence: TGTGCCAGTAGTATAGAACGGCGACAGGGGAAAAACATTCAGTACTTC. Protein product: CASSIERRQGKNIQYF. The rearrangement uses TRBV19 and TRBJ2-4; 8 bases agree with TRBD1. Germline V gene data show CDR1 as LNHDA and CDR2 as SQIVND (reference sequence). The CDR3 is made up of 16 amino acids. After removal of 0 bases from V and 4 bases from J, the junction contained 5 bases not matched to a gene.

This chain joins TRBV19 and TRBJ2-7, with D perhaps matching TRBD1 (6 bases). The length of the CDR3 is 15 residues. Looked up from germline, CDR1 is LNHDA and CDR2 is SQIVND (reference sequence). V was pared by 1 base and J by 3 bases, with 13 bases between. This chain's CDR3 is CASSIAFGGLYEQYV. The CDR3 DNA is TGTGCCAGTAGTATAGCGTTTGGGGGCCTCTACGAGCAGTACGTC.

The chain uses TRBV4-2 and TRBJ1-2; unclear D gene. V was clipped by 0 bases and J by 4 bases, with 12 bases between them. Germline values: CDR1 LGHNA, CDR2 YNFKEQ. The CDR3 is 15 residues long. CDR3 loop: CASSQDKVEFYGYTF. CDR3 bases: TGTGCCAGCAGCCAAGATAAGGTAGAATTCTATGGCTACACCTTC.

This clone was seen more than once but under ten times. V gene TRBV29-1 combines with J gene TRBJ2-1; 11 bases are shared with TRBD2. J was trimmed by 7 bases and V by 4 bases; bases with no gene match: 6. Germline values: CDR1 SQVTM, CDR2 ANQGSEA. The CDR3 is 14 residues long. This chain's CDR3 is CSVAVAGGVNEQFF. CDR3 coding DNA: TGCAGCGTTGCGGTAGCGGGAGGGGTTAATGAGCAGTTCTTC.

This clone has only a few counts. This sequence joins TRBV19 and TRBJ2-5; D is possibly TRBD2 (6 bases). The germline V gene has CDR1 LNHDA and CDR2 SQIVND (reference sequence). Trimming stripped 3 bases from V and 7 bases from J, with 18 bases between. The CDR3 covers 15 residues. The DNA of the CDR3 is TGTGCCAGTAGTATTGTACTAGCCGGTACGGGGACCCAGTACTTC. It encodes CASSIVLAGTGTQYF.

This chain joins TRBV7-9 and TRBJ1-2; D is undetermined. V shed 2 bases and J shed 4 bases, with 14 bases lying between them. Per germline, CDR1 SEHNR and CDR2 FQNEAQ (reference sequence). CDR3 length: 15 amino acids. In nucleotides, the CDR3 is TGTGCCAGCAGCTTAAACCAGGCAGGAACCTATGGCTACACCTTC. Its translation is CASSLNQAGTYGYTF.

The J gene is TRBJ2-2, the V gene TRBV5-1; D might be TRBD1 (6 bases). This CDR3 has 15 amino acids. Germline CDR1 and CDR2: SGHRS and YFSETQ. The V and J ends lost 4 bases and 1 base respectively, with 11 bases between them. The CDR3 is CASSAMGQNTGELFF. CDR3 nucleotides: TGCGCCAGCAGCGCGATGGGACAGAACACCGGGGAGCTGTTTTTT.

In its sample, this clone was seen a few times. The gene calls are TRBV30 and TRBJ1-2; D may be TRBD1 (6 bases). Germline V gene sequence: CDR1 GTSNPN, CDR2 SVGIG (reference sequence). The CDR3 has 12 amino acids. V was clipped by 5 bases and J by 3 bases, with 10 bases between them. CDR3 sequence reads: CAWYREDYGYTF. The CDR3 DNA reads TGTGCCTGGTACAGGGAGGACTATGGCTACACCTTC.